The 15 T cell receptor beta chains presented below share a single source sample, sequenced in a study of T-cell memory formation after mild COVID-19. One entry per CDR3 protein results from TCRdb running MiXCR on the 5' RACE reads. The table shows about 150,000 distinct CDR3 sequences, with 15% to 20% occurring only once. The sample comprised PBMCs or a T cell subset sorted from them (not recorded which). Receptors originate from an adult woman who had mild COVID-19 (a few samples of this study predate the infection). Cell type and time point are not known.

In its sample, this clonotype was seen a few times. J is TRBJ2-7 and V is TRBV5-1, with D possibly matching TRBD1 (5 bases). V was cut by 5 bases and J by 2 bases, with 17 bases left in between. Germline CDR1 SGHRS, CDR2 YFSETQ. This CDR3 is 15 amino acids long. The CDR3: CASRSAPGHAYEQYF. In DNA form, the CDR3 reads TGCGCCAGCAGATCCGCTCCAGGGCATGCCTACGAGCAGTACTTC.

This chain joins TRBV11-2 and TRBJ2-5; D is uncertain. Trimming took 0 bases from V and 0 from J, leaving 5 bases between them. This CDR3 region has 14 residues. The V gene's germline CDR1 is SGHAT and CDR2 FQNNGV. The CDR3 DNA sequence: TGTGCCAGCAGCTTAGAGTTCAACCAAGAGACCCAGTACTTC. Translating gives CASSLEFNQETQYF. The full variable domain, with the rest looked up from reference TRBV11-2 and TRBJ2-5, is EAGVAQSPRYKIIEKRQSVAFWCNPISGHATLYWYQQILGQGPKLLIQFQNNGVVDDSQLPKDRFSAERLKGVDSTLKIQPAKLEDSAVYLCASSLEFNQETQYFGPGTRLLVL.

This clonotype was recorded many times. V and J are TRBV27 and TRBJ2-6, with no clear D. Germline V gene sequence: CDR1 MNHEY, CDR2 SMNVEV (reference sequence). The length of the CDR3 is 13 residues. V was clipped by 6 bases and J by 0 bases, with 3 bases between them. The chain's CDR3 is CASSFSGANVLTF. CDR3 coding DNA: TGTGCCAGCAGCTTCTCTGGGGCCAACGTCCTGACTTTC.

The V and J genes are TRBV4-3 and TRBJ2-5; 10 nucleotides line up with TRBD2. CDR3 size: 18 residues. Germline CDR1 reads LGHNA; CDR2 reads YSLEER. After removal of 0 bases from V and 4 bases from J, the junction contained 11 bases not matched to a gene. The CDR3 nucleotides read TGCGCCAGCAGCCAAGAATGGGCTAGCGGGAGTGGTAGAGAGACCCAGTACTTC. The encoded protein is CASSQEWASGSGRETQYF.

This clonotype occurred a few times. This chain uses TRBV6-6 with TRBJ2-3, with TRBD2 matching 11 bases. The CDR3 has 16 residues. Trimming at V came to 6 bases and at J to 3 bases, leaving 8 bases not matched to a gene. Per the germline V gene, CDR1 is MNHNY and CDR2 is SVGAGI (reference sequence). CDR3 region: CASSRYSGGATDTQYF. Here the CDR3 DNA reads TGTGCCAGCAGCCGCTATAGCGGGGGGGCGACAGATACGCAGTATTTT.

This clonotype has a handful of counts. This sequence joins TRBV15 and TRBJ2-7; 9 bases agree with TRBD1. Trimming at V came to 0 bases and at J to 3 bases, leaving 6 bases not matched to a gene. In germline, CDR1 is LNHNV, CDR2 YYDKDF (reference sequence). The CDR3 extends over 16 amino acids. CDR3 region: CATSREVGTGYYEQYF. The CDR3 region has the DNA TGTGCCACCAGCAGAGAAGTCGGGACAGGGTACTACGAGCAGTACTTC.

This clonotype appeared a few times. The gene calls are TRBV29-1 and TRBJ2-2, with D tentatively TRBD1 (5 bases). The CDR3 is made up of 12 amino acids. The germline V gene encodes CDR1 SQVTM and CDR2 ANQGSEA. The ends were cut back, 4 bases at V and 6 bases at J, with 9 bases in the middle. The CDR3 sequence is CSVGQLAGELFF. CDR3 coding DNA: TGCAGCGTTGGACAGTTGGCCGGGGAGCTGTTTTTT.

V gene TRBV4-1 combines with J gene TRBJ1-3; possible D gene TRBD1, 5 bases. The CDR3 sequence is 15 residues long. The V end lost 5 bases, the J end lost 2 bases, and 13 bases lay between the germline ends. The germline CDR1 and CDR2 sequences are MGHRA and YSYEKL. The chain's CDR3 is CASSSGYGAGNTIYF. The CDR3 DNA reads TGCGCCAGCAGCTCAGGGTATGGAGCTGGAAACACCATATATTTT.

The CDR3 DNA sequence: TGCAGTGCTCAACCTCCCGGAGACCACACTGAAGCTTTCTTT. Amino acids: CSAQPPGDHTEAFF. The chain joins TRBV20-1 to TRBJ1-1; the D is unclear. The V gene's germline CDR1 is DFQATT and CDR2 SNEGSKA (reference sequence). V lost 5 bases to trimming and J lost 3 bases, with 16 bases between them. This CDR3 region has 14 residues.

The chain joins TRBV20-1 to TRBJ1-5, with 11 bases fitting TRBD1. Losses at the gene ends were 6 bases for V and 15 bases for J; bases not matched to a gene: 13. CDR3 size: 13 residues. Germline V gene data show CDR1 as DFQATT and CDR2 as SNEGSKA (reference sequence). CDR3 protein: CSAARGDRGVRHF. The CDR3 region has the DNA TGCAGTGCCGCCCGAGGGGACAGGGGGGTGAGGCATTTT.

The chain carries TRBV7-9 and TRBJ1-2; 8 bases agree with TRBD1. In germline, CDR1 is SEHNR, CDR2 FQNEAQ (reference sequence). The CDR3 sequence is 14 residues long. V lost 4 bases and J lost 4; bases outside the gene matches: 5. The CDR3 protein is CASSSGQASYGYTF. The CDR3 coding sequence is TGTGCCAGCAGCTCGGGACAGGCCTCCTATGGCTACACCTTC. The full variable domain, rest sourced from reference TRBV7-9 and TRBJ1-2, is DTGVSQNPRHKITKRGQNVTFRCDPISEHNRLYWYRQTLGQGPEFLTYFQNEAQLEKSRLLSDRFSAERPKGSFSTLEIQRTEQGDSAMYLCASSSGQASYGYTFGSGTRLTVV.

This clonotype was counted only a few times. V gene TRBV5-1 combines with J gene TRBJ2-5, with a tentative D call TRBD1 (5 bases). Between the trimmed V and J ends, which lost 0 bases and 5 bases, there was a span of 11 bases. CDR1 and CDR2 from the germline V gene are SGHRS and YFSETQ. The length of the CDR3 is 14 residues. CDR3 nucleotides: TGCGCCAGCAGCTTGGCACAGGTGGGGGAGACCCAGTACTTC. Protein product: CASSLAQVGETQYF. The variable domain in full, with the rest retrieved from reference TRBV5-1 and TRBJ2-5, is KAGVTQTPRYLIKTRGQQVTLSCSPISGHRSVSWYQQTPGQGLQFLFEYFSETQRNKGNFPGRFSGRQFSNSRSEMNVSTLELGDSALYLCASSLAQVGETQYFGPGTRLLVL.

This clonotype appeared a few times. This sequence joins TRBV15 and TRBJ1-2; no reliable D call. Germline CDR1 reads LNHNV; CDR2 reads YYDKDF (reference sequence). The V end lost 0 bases, the J end lost 8 bases, and 16 bases lay between the germline ends. CDR3 size: 15 residues. The CDR3 region is CATSRDLTLAGGYTF. CDR3 nucleotide sequence: TGTGCCACCAGCAGAGATTTGACCCTTGCCGGCGGCTACACCTTC.

This clonotype has a handful of counts. V gene TRBV6-5 combines with J gene TRBJ2-1, with TRBD2 matching over 10 bases. Germline loops: CDR1 MNHEY, CDR2 SVGAGI. Losses at the gene ends were 6 bases for V and 6 bases for J; bases not matched to a gene: 8. The CDR3 totals 15 residues. CDR3 residues: CASSYSGGASNEQFF. For the CDR3, the DNA is TGTGCCAGCAGCTACAGCGGGGGGGCCTCCAATGAGCAGTTCTTC.

This clonotype was counted many times. The chain recombines TRBV7-2 with TRBJ2-2; tentative D call: TRBD1 (5 bases). The germline V and J ends were trimmed by 0 bases and 7 bases, with 15 bases remaining between them. This CDR3 comprises 16 residues. CDR1 and CDR2 from the germline V gene are SGHTA and FQGNSA. The CDR3 DNA is TGTGCCAGCAGCTTAGCTCGGTCAGGGTGGGGCGGGGAGCTGTTTTTT. Amino acids: CASSLARSGWGGELFF.